What follows describes a single TCR beta chain. The target antigen is unknown. The CDR3 runs 13 residues. Per the germline V gene, CDR1 is LGHNA and CDR2 is YNFKEQ. The V and J ends lost 1 base and 7 bases respectively, with 7 bases between them. The sample comes from a study of long-term antiretroviral therapy in people with HIV. Whole-study results and caveats: Blood, drawn from 2004 to 2017, may reflect older ART regimens. No data were available on ART adherence, viral resistance or therapy changes. Controls exceeded HIV repertoires in CDR3 length range.

The assay used was immunoSEQ (version v3.0), run at survey level. Sequencing was performed with immunoSEQ multiplex PCR; in TCRdb, only in-frame clones are kept and a portion is missing. The table shows 20,000 to 25,000 clones, with 86% occurring only once. Each participant with HIV received care in the United States. The J gene is TRBJ2-2, the V gene TRBV4-2; no reliable D call. The source of this sequence is a woman in her thirties with HIV. The starting material was unsorted PBMCs, obtained 1.9 years after starting antiretroviral therapy. CDR3 amino acids: CASSQVLDGELFF. Written as DNA, the CDR3 is TGTGCCAGCAGCCAAGTACTGGACGGGGAGCTGTTTTTT.